The next 25 T cell receptor beta chains were all read from a single sample in a study of shared clonotypes between healthy human individuals. Data came from immunoSEQ multiplex PCR; TCRdb stores just in-frame clones and leaves some out. The sample lists roughly 2.6 million clones; approximately 94% were seen once. Sequenced material: naive CD4+ T cells sorted from blood. Noted subset: CD45RA+ positively selected. These receptors came from a man between 18 and 29 years old in good health.

The chain carries TRBV5-6 and TRBJ1-6; the D is unclear. V was shortened by 0 bases and J by 6 bases, with 10 bases between the two germline ends. From germline, CDR1 is SGHDT and CDR2 YYEEEE. The CDR3 length is 15 residues. The DNA of the CDR3 is TGTGCCAGCAGCTTGGTAGGGCGGATTAATTCACCCCTCCACTTT. Translated, it gives CASSLVGRINSPLHF. The full variable domain, its missing parts supplied by reference TRBV5-6 and TRBJ1-6, is DAGVTQSPTHLIKTRGQQVTLRCSPKSGHDTVSWYQQALGQGPQFIFQYYEEEERQRGNFPDRFSGHQFPNYSSELNVNALLLGDSALYLCASSLVGRINSPLHFGNGTRLTVT.

This chain connects TRBV5-1 to TRBJ2-5; 10 nucleotides line up with TRBD2. The CDR3 sequence is 14 residues long. V trimming: 2 bases; J trimming: 3 bases; junction bases outside the gene matches: 1. Germline V gene sequence: CDR1 SGHRS, CDR2 YFSETQ. This chain's CDR3 is CASSFTSGKETQYF. The CDR3 DNA reads TGCGCCAGCAGCTTCACTAGCGGGAAAGAGACCCAGTACTTC.

This clone was observed a handful of times. Other nucleotide sequences from this sample produce the same CDR3. The chain joins TRBV6-1 to TRBJ1-5; D not certain. The CDR3 spans 14 residues. Trimming shortened V by 1 base and J by 7 bases, and 11 bases separated the two germline ends. Germline CDR1 is MNHNS and CDR2 is SASEGT. The CDR3 loop reads CASSEGIGNQPQHF. As DNA, the CDR3 is TGTGCCAGCAGTGAAGGGATCGGGAACCAGCCCCAGCATTTT.

The chain combines TRBV7-8 with TRBJ1-5; TRBD1 aligns across 7 bases. CDR3 length: 16 residues. V trimming: 1 base; J trimming: 4 bases; junction bases outside the gene matches: 7. Germline V gives CDR1 SGHVS, CDR2 FQNEAQ. The chain's CDR3 is CASSLVARGGNQPQHF. The CDR3 region has the DNA TGTGCCAGCAGCTTAGTGGCCAGGGGGGGGAATCAGCCCCAGCATTTT.

The chain recombines TRBV11-1 with TRBJ1-2, with 8 positions matching TRBD1. The V and J ends lost 2 bases and 6 bases, in that order; junction bases with no gene match: 2. Germline CDR1 and CDR2: SGHAT and FQDESV (reference sequence). The CDR3 runs 13 residues. The CDR3 region is CASSLRTGHGYTF. CDR3 bases: TGTGCCAGCAGCTTACGGACAGGGCATGGCTACACCTTC. Complete variable domain (other parts from reference TRBV11-1 and TRBJ1-2): EAEVAQSPRYKITEKSQAVAFWCDPISGHATLYWYRQILGQGPELLVQFQDESVVDDSQLPKDRFSAERLKGVDSTLKIQPAELGDSAMYLCASSLRTGHGYTFGSGTRLTVV.

The genes are TRBV19 and TRBJ2-6; no firm D call. Looked up from germline, CDR1 is LNHDA and CDR2 is SQIVND (reference sequence). The V end was cut by 0 bases, the J end by 0 bases, with 9 bases between. The CDR3 is made up of 17 amino acids. The CDR3 loop reads CASSIDGRYSGANVLTF. For the CDR3, the DNA is TGTGCCAGTAGTATAGATGGGCGGTACTCTGGGGCCAACGTCCTGACTTTC.

This clone has just one count. The chain is built from TRBV11-2 and TRBJ1-5; 9 nucleotides agree with TRBD1. The germline CDR1 and CDR2 sequences are SGHAT and FQNNGV. The CDR3 is made up of 15 amino acids. V dropped 2 bases and J dropped 12; count of bases not matched to a gene: 11. DNA for the CDR3: TGTGCCAGCAGCTTACCGGCACAGGGGGCCAGATTCCAGCATTTT. Its protein product is CASSLPAQGARFQHF.

This clone was seen just once. The genes are TRBV28 and TRBJ2-7; D is possibly TRBD2 (6 bases). Germline assignment: CDR1 MDHEN and CDR2 SYDVKM. The CDR3 totals 15 residues. Trimming took off 8 bases at V and 0 bases at J, with 17 bases between the two ends. In DNA form, the CDR3 reads TGTGCCAGCCACATCGGAGGGGCTTCCTCCTACGAGCAGTACTTC. Encoded protein: CASHIGGASSYEQYF.

In its sample, this clone was seen once. The J gene is TRBJ2-7, the V gene TRBV4-1; D is perhaps TRBD1 or TRBD2 (5 bases each). Trimming stripped 4 bases from V and 1 base from J, with 20 bases between. The germline V gene encodes CDR1 MGHRA and CDR2 YSYEKL. CDR3 size: 17 residues. Here the CDR3 DNA reads TGCGCCAGCAGCCGAAGTGGTAGTTCCGGGGCGTCCTACGAGCAGTACTTC. It translates to CASSRSGSSGASYEQYF.

In its sample, this clone was seen a few times. The V gene is TRBV18, the J gene TRBJ1-1; the D is unclear. CDR1 and CDR2 (germline): KGHSH, LQKENI. This CDR3 has 11 residues. Trimming removed 6 bases at V and 4 bases at J, with 6 bases between. CDR3 sequence: CASSLRTEAFF. The CDR3 DNA reads as TGTGCCAGCTCCCTCCGCACTGAAGCTTTCTTT.

The chain uses TRBV7-3 and TRBJ2-6, with D hard to call. Germline CDR1 reads SGHTA; CDR2 reads FQGTGA. The CDR3 runs 15 residues. Trimming removed 6 bases from V and 0 bases from J, with 9 bases in between. The CDR3 loop reads CASRSSSSGANVLTF. The DNA of the CDR3 is TGTGCCAGCAGGTCTTCAAGCTCTGGGGCCAACGTCCTGACTTTC. Together with reference TRBV7-3 and TRBJ2-6, the CDR3 gives the full variable domain: GAGVSQTPSNKVTEKGKYVELRCDPISGHTALYWYRQSLGQGPEFLIYFQGTGAADDSGLPNDRFFAVRPEGSVSTLKIQRTERGDSAVYLCASRSSSSGANVLTFGAGSRLTVL.

This chain uses TRBV6-5 with TRBJ2-7; a possible D gene is TRBD2 (6 bases). Trimming stripped 7 bases from V and 0 bases from J, with 16 bases between. Looked up from germline, CDR1 is MNHEY and CDR2 is SVGAGI. This CDR3 comprises 15 residues. CDR3 DNA sequence: TGTGCCAGCACCTCCCCGACTAGAAACTCCTACGAGCAGTACTTC. Its translation is CASTSPTRNSYEQYF.

The chain recombines TRBV11-2 with TRBJ2-7, with 9 bases aligning to TRBD1. This CDR3 region has 17 residues. Germline assignment: CDR1 SGHAT and CDR2 FQNNGV. V trimming: 1 base; J trimming: 1 base; junction bases outside the gene matches: 8. Written as DNA, the CDR3 is TGTGCCAGCAGCTTAGTCGGACAGGGGCATTTTTCCTACGAGCAGTACTTC. This gives the protein CASSLVGQGHFSYEQYF.

The gene calls are TRBV19 and TRBJ1-4, with 9 bases matching TRBD1. Trimming cost V 6 bases and J 0 bases; bases outside gene matches: 8. Germline-derived CDR1 and CDR2 are LNHDA and SQIVND (reference sequence). CDR3 length equals 17 residues. In DNA, the CDR3 is TGTGCCAGTAGCCCGGGACAGGGCTTAGCAACTAATGAAAAACTGTTTTTT. As protein: CASSPGQGLATNEKLFF.

This clone came up a few times. The CDR3 reads CASSLGRSDPYEQYF. The CDR3 nucleotides are TGCGCCAGCAGCTTAGGGAGGTCGGACCCCTACGAGCAGTACTTC. This chain uses TRBV5-1 with TRBJ2-7, with D possibly being TRBD2 (6 bases). This CDR3 comprises 15 residues. CDR1 and CDR2 from the germline V gene are SGHRS and YFSETQ. With 2 bases removed from V and 2 bases from J, the gap between germline ends came to 14 bases.

This clone appeared once. This chain connects TRBV6-6 to TRBJ1-1, with no clear D. Trimming shortened V by 2 bases and J by 2 bases, and 6 bases separated the two germline ends. CDR3 size: 13 residues. Germline-derived CDR1 and CDR2 are MNHNY and SVGAGI (reference sequence). The CDR3 sequence: CASSYDANTEAFF. In DNA, the CDR3 is TGTGCCAGCAGTTACGATGCAAACACTGAAGCTTTCTTT.

The chain is built from TRBV5-1 and TRBJ2-5, with 8 bases lining up with TRBD2. Trimming at V came to 0 bases and at J to 7 bases, leaving 8 bases not matched to a gene. Germline V gene data show CDR1 as SGHRS and CDR2 as YFSETQ. The CDR3 runs 15 residues. CDR3 DNA sequence: TGCGCCAGCAGCTTGGGGGGTAGCGGGACGGTGACCCAGTACTTC. This encodes CASSLGGSGTVTQYF.

The gene calls are TRBV6-4 and TRBJ2-3; D remains unclear. V lost 3 bases and J 7 bases, leaving 11 bases between the germline ends. This CDR3 is 13 amino acids long. Germline V lookup: CDR1 MRHNA, CDR2 SNTAGT. The CDR3 sequence is CASSEEAHHTQYF. The CDR3 bases are TGTGCCAGCAGTGAAGAGGCACACCATACGCAGTATTTT.

The chain couples TRBV4-1 to TRBJ2-3; 7 bases align to TRBD1. Looked up from germline, CDR1 is MGHRA and CDR2 is YSYEKL. CDR3 length equals 14 residues. V trimming: 4 bases; J trimming: 5 bases; junction bases outside the gene matches: 6. The CDR3 loop reads CASSLGQEVDTQYF. For the CDR3, the DNA is TGCGCCAGCAGCCTCGGACAGGAGGTAGATACGCAGTATTTT.

This clone was picked up one time. This chain links TRBV7-8 with TRBJ2-7, with D tentatively TRBD1 or TRBD2 (6 bases each). CDR3 length equals 14 residues. Germline V gives CDR1 SGHVS, CDR2 FQNEAQ. V was cut by 0 bases and J by 7 bases, with 13 bases left in between. The CDR3 nucleotides are TGTGCCAGCAGCTTAGCGCCGGGGGCCGGTGAGCAGTACTTC. Protein product: CASSLAPGAGEQYF.

The rearrangement joins TRBV6-5 to TRBJ1-6; TRBD1 might be the D (6 bases). The CDR3 is made up of 14 amino acids. Trimming stripped 6 bases from V and 5 bases from J, with 11 bases between. Germline V gene data show CDR1 as MNHEY and CDR2 as SVGAGI. The CDR3 loop reads CASRLDRNNSPLHF. DNA of the CDR3: TGTGCCAGCAGACTGGACAGAAATAATTCACCCCTCCACTTT.

J is TRBJ2-2 and V is TRBV30, with TRBD1 matching over 7 bases. V was pared by 8 bases and J by 7 bases, with 10 bases of the junction left unmatched. CDR1 and CDR2 from the germline V gene are GTSNPN and SVGIG (reference sequence). The CDR3 runs 13 residues. In DNA form, the CDR3 reads TGTGCCCGAAACAGGGGTATCGGCGGGGAGCTGTTTTTT. It is translated as CARNRGIGGELFF.

This clone was observed a few times. V gene TRBV7-9 combines with J gene TRBJ1-1; possibly TRBD1 for D (6 bases). V lost 5 bases and J 4 bases, leaving 11 bases between the germline ends. The germline V gene has CDR1 SEHNR and CDR2 FQNEAQ (reference sequence). The CDR3 has 13 amino acids. This CDR3 reads CASSTTGTTEAFF. The CDR3 region has the DNA TGTGCCAGCAGCACCACAGGGACCACTGAAGCTTTCTTT.

The chain combines TRBV14 with TRBJ2-5, with D hard to call. Trimming cost V 1 base and J 5 bases, with 14 bases left between them. Germline V gene lookup returns CDR1 SGHDN and CDR2 FVKESK. CDR3 length: 15 residues. For the CDR3, the DNA is TGTGCCAGCAGCCAAGTTCTAGGCAGCCAGGAGACCCAGTACTTC. This translates into CASSQVLGSQETQYF.

The chain joins TRBV7-9 to TRBJ1-6; D gene uncertain. Trimming removed 1 base from V and 10 bases from J, with 14 bases in between. This CDR3 region has 15 residues. CDR1 is SEHNR and CDR2 is FQNEAQ in the germline V gene (reference sequence). The CDR3 DNA sequence: TGTGCCAGCAGCTTAGGGACTCCCTCCCACTCACCCCTCCACTTT. Protein product: CASSLGTPSHSPLHF. Supplemented by reference TRBV7-9 and TRBJ1-6, the full variable domain reads DTGVSQNPRHKITKRGQNVTFRCDPISEHNRLYWYRQTLGQGPEFLTYFQNEAQLEKSRLLSDRFSAERPKGSFSTLEIQRTEQGDSAMYLCASSLGTPSHSPLHFGNGTRLTVT.